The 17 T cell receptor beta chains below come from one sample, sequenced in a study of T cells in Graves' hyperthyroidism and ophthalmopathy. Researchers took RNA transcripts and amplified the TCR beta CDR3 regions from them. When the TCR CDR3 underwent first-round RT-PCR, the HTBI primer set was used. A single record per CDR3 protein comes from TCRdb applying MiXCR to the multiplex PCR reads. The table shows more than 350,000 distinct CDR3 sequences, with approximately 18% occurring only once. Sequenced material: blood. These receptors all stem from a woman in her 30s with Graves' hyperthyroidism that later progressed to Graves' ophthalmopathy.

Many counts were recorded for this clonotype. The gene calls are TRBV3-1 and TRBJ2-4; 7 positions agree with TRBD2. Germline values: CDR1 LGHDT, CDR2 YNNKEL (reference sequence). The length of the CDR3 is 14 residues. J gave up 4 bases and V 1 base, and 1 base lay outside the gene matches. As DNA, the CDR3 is TGTGCCAGCAGCCAAGCGGGGGGAAAAAACATTCAGTACTTC. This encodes CASSQAGGKNIQYF.

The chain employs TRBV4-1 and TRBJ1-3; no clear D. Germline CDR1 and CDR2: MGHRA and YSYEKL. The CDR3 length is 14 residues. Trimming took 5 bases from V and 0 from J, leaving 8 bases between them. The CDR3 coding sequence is TGCGCCAGCAGCTACGTCCTCTCTGGAAACACCATATATTTT. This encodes CASSYVLSGNTIYF.

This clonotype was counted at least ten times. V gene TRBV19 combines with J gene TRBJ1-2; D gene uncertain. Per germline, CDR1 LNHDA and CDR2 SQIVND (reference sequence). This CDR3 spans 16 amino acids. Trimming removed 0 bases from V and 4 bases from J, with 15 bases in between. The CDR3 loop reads CASSIDFSDPFYGYTF. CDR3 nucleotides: TGTGCCAGTAGTATAGATTTCTCGGACCCTTTCTATGGCTACACCTTC.

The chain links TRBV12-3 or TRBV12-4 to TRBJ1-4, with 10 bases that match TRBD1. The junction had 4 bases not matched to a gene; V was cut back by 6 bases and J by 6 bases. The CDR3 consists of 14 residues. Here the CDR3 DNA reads TGTGCCAGCAGACCCGGGACAGGGGATGAAAAACTGTTTTTT. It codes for CASRPGTGDEKLFF.

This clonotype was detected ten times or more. CDR3 amino acids: CASSVGGTGGEQYF. Here the CDR3 DNA reads TGTGCCAGCAGCGTAGGCGGGACGGGCGGCGAGCAGTACTTC. This sequence joins TRBV9 and TRBJ2-7; D possibly corresponds to TRBD2 (6 bases). Deletions cut 0 bases from V and 6 bases from J, with 13 bases between. The CDR3 is 14 amino acids. The germline gives CDR1 SGDLS, CDR2 YYNGEE.

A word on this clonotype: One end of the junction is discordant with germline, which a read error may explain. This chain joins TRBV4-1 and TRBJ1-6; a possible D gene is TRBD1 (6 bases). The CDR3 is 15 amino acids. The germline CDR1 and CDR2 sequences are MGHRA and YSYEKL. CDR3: CASSQDGRGHSPPHF. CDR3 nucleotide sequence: TGCGCCAGCAGCCAAGATGGCCGGGGGCATTCACCCCCCCACTTT.

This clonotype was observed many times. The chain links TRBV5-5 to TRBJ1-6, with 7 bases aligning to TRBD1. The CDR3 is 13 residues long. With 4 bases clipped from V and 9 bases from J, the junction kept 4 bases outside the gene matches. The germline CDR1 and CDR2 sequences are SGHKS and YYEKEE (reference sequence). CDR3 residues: CASSRDRSSPLHF. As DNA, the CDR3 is TGTGCCAGCAGCAGGGACAGAAGTTCACCCCTCCACTTT.

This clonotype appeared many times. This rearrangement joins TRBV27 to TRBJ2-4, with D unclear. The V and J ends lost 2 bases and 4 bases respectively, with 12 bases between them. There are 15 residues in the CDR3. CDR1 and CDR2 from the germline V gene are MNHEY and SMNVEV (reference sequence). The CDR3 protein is CASSLSQLWKNIQYF. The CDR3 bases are TGTGCCAGCAGTTTAAGCCAGTTGTGGAAAAACATTCAGTACTTC.

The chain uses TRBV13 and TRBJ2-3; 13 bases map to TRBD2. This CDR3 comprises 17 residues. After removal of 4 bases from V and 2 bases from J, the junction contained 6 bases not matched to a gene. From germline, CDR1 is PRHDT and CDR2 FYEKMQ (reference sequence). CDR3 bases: TGTGCCAGCAGCTCCTCCGGGACTAGCGGGACCACAGATACGCAGTATTTT. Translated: CASSSSGTSGTTDTQYF.

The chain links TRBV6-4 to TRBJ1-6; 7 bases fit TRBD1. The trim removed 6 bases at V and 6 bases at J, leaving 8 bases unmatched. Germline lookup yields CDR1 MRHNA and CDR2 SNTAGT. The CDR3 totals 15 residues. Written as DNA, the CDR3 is TGTGCCAGCAGCCCTGCAGGGGGGGGTAATTCACCCCTCCACTTT. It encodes CASSPAGGGNSPLHF.

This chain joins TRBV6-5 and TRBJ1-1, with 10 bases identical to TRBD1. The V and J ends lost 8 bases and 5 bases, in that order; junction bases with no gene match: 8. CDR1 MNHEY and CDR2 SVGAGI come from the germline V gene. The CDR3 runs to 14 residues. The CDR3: CASGYGTGVTEAFF. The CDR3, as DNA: TGTGCCAGCGGATACGGGACAGGGGTAACTGAAGCTTTCTTT.

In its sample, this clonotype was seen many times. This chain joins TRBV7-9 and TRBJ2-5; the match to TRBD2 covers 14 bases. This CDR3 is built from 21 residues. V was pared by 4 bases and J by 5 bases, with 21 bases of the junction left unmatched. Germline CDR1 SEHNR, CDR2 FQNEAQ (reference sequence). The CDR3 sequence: CASSSTGDWGTSGRSAETQYF. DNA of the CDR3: TGTGCCAGCAGCTCCACAGGGGATTGGGGGACTAGCGGGAGAAGCGCGGAGACCCAGTACTTC.

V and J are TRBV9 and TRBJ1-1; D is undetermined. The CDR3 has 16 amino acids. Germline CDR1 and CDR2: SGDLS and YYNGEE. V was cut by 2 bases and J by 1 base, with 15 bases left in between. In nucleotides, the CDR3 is TGTGCCAGCAGCGTCGGGTACACCTTGGGGAACACTGAAGCTTTCTTT. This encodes CASSVGYTLGNTEAFF.

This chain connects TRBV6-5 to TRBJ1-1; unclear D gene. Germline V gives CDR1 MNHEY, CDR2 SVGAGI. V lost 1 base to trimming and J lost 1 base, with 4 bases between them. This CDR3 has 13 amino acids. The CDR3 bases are TGTGCCAGCAGTTACTTTCCGAACACTGAAGCTTTCTTT. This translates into CASSYFPNTEAFF.

The chain's CDR3 is CASSHITGELFF. The CDR3 bases are TGTGCCAGCAGCCATATCACCGGGGAGCTGTTTTTT. The genes are TRBV12-3 or TRBV12-4 and TRBJ2-2, with D uncertain. The CDR3 spans 12 residues. The germline V and J ends were trimmed by 6 bases and 4 bases, with 6 bases remaining between them.

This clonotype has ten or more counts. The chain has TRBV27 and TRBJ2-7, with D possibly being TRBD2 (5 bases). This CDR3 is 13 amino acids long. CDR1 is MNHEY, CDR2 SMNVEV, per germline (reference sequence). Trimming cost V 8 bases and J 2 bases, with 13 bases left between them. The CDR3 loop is CASARTEAYEQYF. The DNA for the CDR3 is TGTGCCAGCGCCAGGACTGAAGCCTACGAGCAGTACTTC.

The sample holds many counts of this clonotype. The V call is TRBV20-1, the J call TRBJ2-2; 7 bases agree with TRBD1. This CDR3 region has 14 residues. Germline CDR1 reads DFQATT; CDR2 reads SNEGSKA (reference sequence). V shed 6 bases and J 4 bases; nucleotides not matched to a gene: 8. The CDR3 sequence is CSARPGQVTGELFF. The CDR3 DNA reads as TGCAGTGCCAGACCTGGACAGGTCACCGGGGAGCTGTTTTTT.